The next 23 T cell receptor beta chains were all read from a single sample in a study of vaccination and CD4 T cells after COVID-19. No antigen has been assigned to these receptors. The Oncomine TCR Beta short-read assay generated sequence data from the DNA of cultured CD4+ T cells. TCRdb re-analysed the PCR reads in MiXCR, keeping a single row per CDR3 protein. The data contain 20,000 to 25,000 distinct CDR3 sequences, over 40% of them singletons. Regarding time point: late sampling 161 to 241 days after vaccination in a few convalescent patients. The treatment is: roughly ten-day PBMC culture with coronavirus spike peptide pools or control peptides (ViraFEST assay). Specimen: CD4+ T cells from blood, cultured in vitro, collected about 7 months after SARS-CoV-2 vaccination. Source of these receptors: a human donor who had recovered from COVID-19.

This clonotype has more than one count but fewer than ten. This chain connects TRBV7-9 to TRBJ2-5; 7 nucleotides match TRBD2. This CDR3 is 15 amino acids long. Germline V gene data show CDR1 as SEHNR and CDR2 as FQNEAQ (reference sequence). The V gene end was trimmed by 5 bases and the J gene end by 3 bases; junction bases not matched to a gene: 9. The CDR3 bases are TGTGCCAGCAGCCGAAGCCAAACTAGCGAAGAGACCCAGTACTTC. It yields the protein CASSRSQTSEETQYF.

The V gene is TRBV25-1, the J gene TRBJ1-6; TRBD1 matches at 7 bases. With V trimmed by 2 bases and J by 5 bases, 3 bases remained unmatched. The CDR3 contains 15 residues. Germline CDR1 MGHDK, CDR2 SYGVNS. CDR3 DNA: TGTGCCAGCAGTGAAGTCGGGACAGATAATTCACCCCTCCACTTT. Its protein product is CASSEVGTDNSPLHF.

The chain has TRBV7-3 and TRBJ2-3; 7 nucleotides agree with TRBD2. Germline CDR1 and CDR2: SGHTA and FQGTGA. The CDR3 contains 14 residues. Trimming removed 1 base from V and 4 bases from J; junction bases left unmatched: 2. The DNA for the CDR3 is TGTGCCAGCAGCTTAAGCGGGAGCGCAGATACGCAGTATTTT. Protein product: CASSLSGSADTQYF. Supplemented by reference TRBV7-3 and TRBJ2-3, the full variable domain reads GAGVSQTPSNKVTEKGKYVELRCDPISGHTALYWYRQSLGQGPEFLIYFQGTGAADDSGLPNDRFFAVRPEGSVSTLKIQRTERGDSAVYLCASSLSGSADTQYFGPGTRLTVL.

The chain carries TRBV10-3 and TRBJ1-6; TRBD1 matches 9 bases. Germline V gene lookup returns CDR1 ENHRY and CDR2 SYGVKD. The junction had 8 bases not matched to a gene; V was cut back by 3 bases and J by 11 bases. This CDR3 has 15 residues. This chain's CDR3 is CAISEEDRGRAPLHF. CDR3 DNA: TGTGCCATCAGTGAAGAGGACAGGGGCAGGGCACCCCTCCACTTT.

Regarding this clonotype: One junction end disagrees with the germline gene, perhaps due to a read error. The CDR3: CASSLLPAGQRPSHF. The CDR3, as DNA: TGTGCCAGCAGTTTACTTCCGGCAGGACAGAGACCCAGTCACTTC. The rearrangement joins TRBV27 to TRBJ2-5; possible D gene TRBD1, 6 bases. The CDR3 length is 15 residues. The germline gives CDR1 MNHEY, CDR2 SMNVEV (reference sequence).

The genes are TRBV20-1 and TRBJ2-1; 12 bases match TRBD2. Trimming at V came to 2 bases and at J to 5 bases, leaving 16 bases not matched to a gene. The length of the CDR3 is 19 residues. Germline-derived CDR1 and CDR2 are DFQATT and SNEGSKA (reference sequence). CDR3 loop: CSARPGAGLAGRGHNEQFF. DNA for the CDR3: TGCAGTGCTAGACCTGGTGCGGGACTAGCGGGTAGAGGCCACAATGAGCAGTTCTTC.

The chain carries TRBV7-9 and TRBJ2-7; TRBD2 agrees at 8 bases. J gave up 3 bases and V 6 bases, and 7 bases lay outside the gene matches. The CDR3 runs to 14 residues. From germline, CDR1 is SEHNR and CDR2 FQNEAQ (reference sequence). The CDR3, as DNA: TGTGCCAGCAGGAAGTCCGGGACTAGCTACGAGCAGTACTTC. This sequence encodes CASRKSGTSYEQYF.

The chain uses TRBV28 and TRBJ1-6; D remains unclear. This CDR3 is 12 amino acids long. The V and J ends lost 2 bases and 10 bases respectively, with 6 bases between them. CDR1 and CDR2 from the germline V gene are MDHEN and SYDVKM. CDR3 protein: CASSLPYSPLHF. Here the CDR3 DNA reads TGTGCCAGCAGTTTACCCTACTCACCCCTCCACTTT.

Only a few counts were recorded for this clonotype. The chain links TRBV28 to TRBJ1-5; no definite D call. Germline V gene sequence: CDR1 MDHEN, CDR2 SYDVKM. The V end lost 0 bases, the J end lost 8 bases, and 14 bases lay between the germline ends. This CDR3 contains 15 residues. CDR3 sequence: CASSLWSGSVEPQHF. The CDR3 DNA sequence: TGTGCCAGCAGTTTATGGTCGGGGTCTGTGGAGCCCCAGCATTTT.

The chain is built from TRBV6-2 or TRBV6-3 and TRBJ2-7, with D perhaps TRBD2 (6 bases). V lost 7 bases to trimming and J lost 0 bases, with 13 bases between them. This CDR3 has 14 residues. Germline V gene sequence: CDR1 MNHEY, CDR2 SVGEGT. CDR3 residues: CASTRDSNSYEQYF. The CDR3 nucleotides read TGTGCCAGCACTCGGGACTCGAACTCCTACGAGCAGTACTTC.

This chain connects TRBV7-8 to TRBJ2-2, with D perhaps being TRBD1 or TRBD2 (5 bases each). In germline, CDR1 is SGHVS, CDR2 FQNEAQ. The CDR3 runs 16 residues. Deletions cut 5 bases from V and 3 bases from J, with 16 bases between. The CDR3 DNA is TGTGCCAGCAGCGCAATGGGGACCCTTTACACCGGGGAGCTGTTTTTT. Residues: CASSAMGTLYTGELFF. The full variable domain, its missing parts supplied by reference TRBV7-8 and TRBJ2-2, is GAGVSQSPRYKVAKRGQDVALRCDPISGHVSLFWYQQALGQGPEFLTYFQNEAQLDKSGLPSDRFFAERPEGSVSTLKIQRTQQEDSAVYLCASSAMGTLYTGELFFGEGSRLTVL.

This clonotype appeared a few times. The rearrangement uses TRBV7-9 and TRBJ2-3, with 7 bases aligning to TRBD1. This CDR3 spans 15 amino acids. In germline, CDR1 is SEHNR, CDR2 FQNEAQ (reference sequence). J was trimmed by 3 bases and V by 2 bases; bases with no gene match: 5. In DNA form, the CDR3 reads TGTGCCAGCAGCTTACAGGGGGTCGGGACAGATACGCAGTATTTT. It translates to CASSLQGVGTDTQYF.

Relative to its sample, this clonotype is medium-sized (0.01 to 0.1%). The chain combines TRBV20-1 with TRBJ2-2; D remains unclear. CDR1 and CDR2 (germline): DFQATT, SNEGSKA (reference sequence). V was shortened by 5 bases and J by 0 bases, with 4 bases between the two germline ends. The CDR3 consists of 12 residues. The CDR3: CSAATNTGELFF. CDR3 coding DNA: TGCAGTGCTGCTACGAACACCGGGGAGCTGTTTTTT.

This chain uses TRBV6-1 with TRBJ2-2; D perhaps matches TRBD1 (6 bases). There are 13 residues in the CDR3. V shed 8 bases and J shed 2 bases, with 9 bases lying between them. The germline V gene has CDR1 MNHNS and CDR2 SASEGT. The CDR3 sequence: CASGTTNTGELFF. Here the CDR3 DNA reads TGTGCCAGCGGGACAACCAACACCGGGGAGCTGTTTTTT.

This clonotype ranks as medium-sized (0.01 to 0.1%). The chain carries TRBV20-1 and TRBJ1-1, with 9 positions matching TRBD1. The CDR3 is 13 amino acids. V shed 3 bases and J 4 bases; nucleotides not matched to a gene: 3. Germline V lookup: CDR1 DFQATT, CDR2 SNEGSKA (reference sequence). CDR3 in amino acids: CSARETGGTEAFF. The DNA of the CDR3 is TGCAGTGCTAGGGAGACAGGGGGCACTGAAGCTTTCTTT.

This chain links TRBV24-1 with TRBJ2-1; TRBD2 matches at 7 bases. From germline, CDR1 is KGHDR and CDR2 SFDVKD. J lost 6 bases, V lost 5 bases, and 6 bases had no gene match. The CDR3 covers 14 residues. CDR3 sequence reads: CATSGTLATNEQFF. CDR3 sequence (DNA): TGTGCCACCAGTGGCACACTAGCGACCAATGAGCAGTTCTTC.

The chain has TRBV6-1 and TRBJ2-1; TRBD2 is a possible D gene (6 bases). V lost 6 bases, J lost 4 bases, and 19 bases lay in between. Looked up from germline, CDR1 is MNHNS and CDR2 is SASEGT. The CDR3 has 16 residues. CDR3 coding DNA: TGTGCCAGCAGGGGGGGTAGAGGACGGACGTACAATGAGCAGTTCTTC. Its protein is CASRGGRGRTYNEQFF.

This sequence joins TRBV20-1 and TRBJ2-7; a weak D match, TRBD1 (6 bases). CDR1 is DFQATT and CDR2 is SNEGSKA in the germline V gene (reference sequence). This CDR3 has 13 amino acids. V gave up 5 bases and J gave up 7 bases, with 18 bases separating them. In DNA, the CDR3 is TGCAGTGCTGGGCCACAAGGACAGACAGAGCAGTACTTC. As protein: CSAGPQGQTEQYF.

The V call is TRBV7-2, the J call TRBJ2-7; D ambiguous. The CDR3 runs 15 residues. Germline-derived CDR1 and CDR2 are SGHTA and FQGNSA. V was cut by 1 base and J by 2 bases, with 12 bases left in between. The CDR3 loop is CASSLVPIKTYEQYF. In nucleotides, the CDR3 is TGTGCCAGCAGCTTAGTGCCAATAAAGACCTACGAGCAGTACTTC.

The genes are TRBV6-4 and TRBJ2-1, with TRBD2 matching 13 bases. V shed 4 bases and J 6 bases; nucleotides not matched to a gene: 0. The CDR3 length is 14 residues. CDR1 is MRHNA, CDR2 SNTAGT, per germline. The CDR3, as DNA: TGTGCCAGCAGTGGACTAGCGGGAGGCAATGAGCAGTTCTTC. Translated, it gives CASSGLAGGNEQFF.

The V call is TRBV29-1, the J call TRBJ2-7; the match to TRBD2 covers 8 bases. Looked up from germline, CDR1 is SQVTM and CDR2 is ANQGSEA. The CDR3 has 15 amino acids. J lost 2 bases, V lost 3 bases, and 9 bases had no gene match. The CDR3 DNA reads TGCAGCGTTGAGAATATGGCGGGAGGCACCTACGAGCAGTACTTC. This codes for CSVENMAGGTYEQYF.

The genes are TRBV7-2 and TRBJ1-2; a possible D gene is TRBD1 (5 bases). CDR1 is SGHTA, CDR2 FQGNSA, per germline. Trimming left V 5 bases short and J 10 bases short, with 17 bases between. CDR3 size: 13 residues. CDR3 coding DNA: TGTGCCAGCAGCCCCTCGGGACCTGATGACTACACCTTC. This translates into CASSPSGPDDYTF.

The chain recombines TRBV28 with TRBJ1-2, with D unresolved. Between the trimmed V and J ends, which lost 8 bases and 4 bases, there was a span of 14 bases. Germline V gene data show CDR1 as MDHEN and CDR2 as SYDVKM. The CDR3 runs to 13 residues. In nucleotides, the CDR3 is TGTGCCAGCGCAGATGACATGTCCTATGGCTACACCTTC. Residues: CASADDMSYGYTF.